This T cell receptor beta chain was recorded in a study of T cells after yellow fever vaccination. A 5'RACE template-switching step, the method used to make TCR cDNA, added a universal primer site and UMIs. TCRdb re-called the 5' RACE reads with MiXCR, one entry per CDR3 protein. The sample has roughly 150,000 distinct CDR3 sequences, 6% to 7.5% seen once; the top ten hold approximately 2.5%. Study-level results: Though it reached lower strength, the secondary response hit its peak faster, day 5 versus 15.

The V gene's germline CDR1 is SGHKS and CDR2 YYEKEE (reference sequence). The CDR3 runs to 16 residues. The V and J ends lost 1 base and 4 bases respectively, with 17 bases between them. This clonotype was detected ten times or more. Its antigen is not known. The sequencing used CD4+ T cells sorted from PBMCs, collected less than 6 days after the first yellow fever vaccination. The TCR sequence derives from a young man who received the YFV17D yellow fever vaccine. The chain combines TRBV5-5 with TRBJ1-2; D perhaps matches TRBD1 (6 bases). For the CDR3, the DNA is TGTGCCAGCAGCTTGACCTACAGGGCTTCGGCCTATGGCTACACCTTC. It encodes CASSLTYRASAYGYTF.